This T cell receptor (beta chain) derives from a study of T cells in Graves' hyperthyroidism and ophthalmopathy. Uncontrolled infection, other autoimmune disease, pregnancy or lactation barred patients from enrollment. Clinical symptoms, serum thyroxine, TRAb, thyroid ultrasound and orbital computed tomography informed diagnoses. Study-wide points: Ophthalmopathy onset followed model prediction by a median about 6.9 months. A model using 13 V-J features told ophthalmopathy apart from stable hyperthyroidism.

The germline CDR1 and CDR2 sequences are ENHRY and SYGVKD. The CDR3 spans 15 residues. The V gene end was trimmed by 2 bases and the J gene end by 3 bases; junction bases not matched to a gene: 3. Amplification yielded TCR beta CDR3 regions, with RNA transcripts as the source. A set of HTBI primers served as the primers for a first-round RT-PCR of the TCR CDR3. TCRdb recomputed calls from the multiplex PCR reads with MiXCR, one row per CDR3 protein. The data show 550,000 to 700,000 distinct CDR3 sequences, under 60% seen once. With respect to this clonotype: Its antigen remains unknown.

Sequencing was done on a sample of peripheral blood or thyroid tissue (not recorded which). This chain connects TRBV10-3 to TRBJ2-7; TRBD2 matches 11 bases. The clonotype originates from an adult woman with Graves' disease, either hyperthyroidism or ophthalmopathy (not recorded which). CDR3 in DNA: TGTGCCATCAGTGAGGAGGGGACTAGCGGCTACGAGCAGTACTTC. As protein: CAISEEGTSGYEQYF.